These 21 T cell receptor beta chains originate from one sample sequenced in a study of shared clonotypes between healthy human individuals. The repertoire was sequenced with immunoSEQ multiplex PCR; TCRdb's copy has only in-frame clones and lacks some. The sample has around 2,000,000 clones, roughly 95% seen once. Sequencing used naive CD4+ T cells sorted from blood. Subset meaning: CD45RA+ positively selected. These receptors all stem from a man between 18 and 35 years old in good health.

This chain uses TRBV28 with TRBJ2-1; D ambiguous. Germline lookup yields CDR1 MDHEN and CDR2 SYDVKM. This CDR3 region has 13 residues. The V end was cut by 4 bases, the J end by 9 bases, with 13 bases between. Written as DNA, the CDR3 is TGTGCCAGCAGTTCAAGGCTTACGGGTGAGCAGTTCTTC. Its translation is CASSSRLTGEQFF. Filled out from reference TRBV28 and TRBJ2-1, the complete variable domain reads DVKVTQSSRYLVKRTGEKVFLECVQDMDHENMFWYRQDPGLGLRLIYFSYDVKMKEKGDIPEGYSVSREKKERFSLILESASTNQTSMYLCASSSRLTGEQFFGPGTRLTVL.

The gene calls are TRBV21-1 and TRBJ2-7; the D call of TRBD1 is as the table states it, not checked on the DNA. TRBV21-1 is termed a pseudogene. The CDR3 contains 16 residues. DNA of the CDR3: TGTGCCAGCAGCAGCAAACTCCCGGGACAGTACTACGAGCAGTACTTC. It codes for CASSSKLPGQYYEQYF.

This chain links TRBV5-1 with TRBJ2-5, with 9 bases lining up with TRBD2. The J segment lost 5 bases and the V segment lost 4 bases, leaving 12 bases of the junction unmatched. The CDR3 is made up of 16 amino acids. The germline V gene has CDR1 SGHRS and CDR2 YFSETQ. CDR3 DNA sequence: TGCGCCAGCAGCGAAGGTGTGATAGCGGGAGCCGAGACCCAGTACTTC. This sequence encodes CASSEGVIAGAETQYF. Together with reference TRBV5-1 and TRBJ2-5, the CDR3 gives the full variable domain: KAGVTQTPRYLIKTRGQQVTLSCSPISGHRSVSWYQQTPGQGLQFLFEYFSETQRNKGNFPGRFSGRQFSNSRSEMNVSTLELGDSALYLCASSEGVIAGAETQYFGPGTRLLVL.

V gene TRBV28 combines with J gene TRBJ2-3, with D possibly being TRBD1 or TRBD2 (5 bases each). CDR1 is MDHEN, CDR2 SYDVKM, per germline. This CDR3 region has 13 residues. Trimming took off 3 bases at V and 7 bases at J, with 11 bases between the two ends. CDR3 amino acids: CASSFREQNTQYF. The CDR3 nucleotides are TGTGCCAGCAGTTTCAGGGAGCAGAATACGCAGTATTTT.

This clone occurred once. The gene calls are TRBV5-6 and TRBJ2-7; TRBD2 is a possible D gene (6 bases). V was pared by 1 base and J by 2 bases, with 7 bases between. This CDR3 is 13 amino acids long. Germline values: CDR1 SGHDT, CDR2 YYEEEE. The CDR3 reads CASSLWGAYEQYF. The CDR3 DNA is TGTGCCAGCAGCTTGTGGGGGGCCTACGAGCAGTACTTC.

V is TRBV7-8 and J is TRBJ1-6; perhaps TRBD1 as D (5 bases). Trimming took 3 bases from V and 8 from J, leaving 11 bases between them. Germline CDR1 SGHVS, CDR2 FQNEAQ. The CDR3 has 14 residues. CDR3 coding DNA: TGTGCCAGCAGCTTCGGGACGCCCGATTCACCCCTCCACTTT. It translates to CASSFGTPDSPLHF.

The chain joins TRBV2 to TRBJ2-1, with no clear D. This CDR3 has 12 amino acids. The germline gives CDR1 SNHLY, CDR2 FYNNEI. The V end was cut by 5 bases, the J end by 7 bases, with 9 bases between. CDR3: CASSMLSNEQFF. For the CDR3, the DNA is TGTGCCAGCAGTATGCTTTCTAATGAGCAGTTCTTC.

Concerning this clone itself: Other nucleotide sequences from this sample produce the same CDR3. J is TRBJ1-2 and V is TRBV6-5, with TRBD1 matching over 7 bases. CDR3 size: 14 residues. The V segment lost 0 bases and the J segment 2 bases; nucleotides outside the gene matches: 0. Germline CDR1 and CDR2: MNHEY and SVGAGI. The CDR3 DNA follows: TGTGCCAGCAGTTACTCAGGGGGCAACTATGGCTACACCTTC. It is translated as CASSYSGGNYGYTF.

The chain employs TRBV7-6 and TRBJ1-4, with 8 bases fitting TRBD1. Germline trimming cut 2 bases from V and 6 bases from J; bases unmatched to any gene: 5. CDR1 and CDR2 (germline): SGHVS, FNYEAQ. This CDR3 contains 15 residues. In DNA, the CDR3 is TGTGCCAGCAGCTTACTGACAGGGGATGATGAAAAACTGTTTTTT. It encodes CASSLLTGDDEKLFF.

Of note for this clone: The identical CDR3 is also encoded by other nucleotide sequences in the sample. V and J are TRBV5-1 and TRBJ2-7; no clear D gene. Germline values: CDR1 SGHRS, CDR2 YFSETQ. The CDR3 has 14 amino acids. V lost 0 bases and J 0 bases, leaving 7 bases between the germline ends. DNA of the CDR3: TGCGCCAGCAGCTTGGAAGTCAACTCCTACGAGCAGTACTTC. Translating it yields CASSLEVNSYEQYF.

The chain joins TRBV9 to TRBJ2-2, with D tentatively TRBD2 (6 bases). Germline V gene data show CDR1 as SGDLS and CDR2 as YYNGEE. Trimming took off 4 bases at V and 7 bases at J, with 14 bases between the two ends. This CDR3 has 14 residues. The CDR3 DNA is TGTGCCAGCAGCCTCCGACTAGTCGGCGGGGAGCTGTTTTTT. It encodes CASSLRLVGGELFF.

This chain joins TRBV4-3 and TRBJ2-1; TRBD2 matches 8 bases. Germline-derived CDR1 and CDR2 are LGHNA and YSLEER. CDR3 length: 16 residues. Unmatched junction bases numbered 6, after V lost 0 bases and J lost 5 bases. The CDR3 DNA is TGCGCCAGCAGCCAAGATCAAGCGGGAGCCCACAATGAGCAGTTCTTC. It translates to CASSQDQAGAHNEQFF.

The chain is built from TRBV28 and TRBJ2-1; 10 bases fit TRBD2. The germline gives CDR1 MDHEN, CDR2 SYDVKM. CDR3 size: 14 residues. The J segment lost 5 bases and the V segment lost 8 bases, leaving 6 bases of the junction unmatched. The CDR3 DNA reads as TGTGCCAGCGATCCTAGCGGGGGTAACAATGAGCAGTTCTTC. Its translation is CASDPSGGNNEQFF.

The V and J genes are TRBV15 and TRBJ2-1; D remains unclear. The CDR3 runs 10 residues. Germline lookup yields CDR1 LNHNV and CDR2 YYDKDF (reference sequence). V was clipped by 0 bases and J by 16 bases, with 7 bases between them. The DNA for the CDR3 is TGTGCCACCAGCAGAGACAAGGTATTCTTC. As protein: CATSRDKVFF. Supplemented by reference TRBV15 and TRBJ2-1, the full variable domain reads DAMVIQNPRYQVTQFGKPVTLSCSQTLNHNVMYWYQQKSSQAPKLLFHYYDKDFNNEADTPDNFQSRRPNTSFCFLDIRSPGLGDTAMYLCATSRDKVFFGPGTRLTVL.

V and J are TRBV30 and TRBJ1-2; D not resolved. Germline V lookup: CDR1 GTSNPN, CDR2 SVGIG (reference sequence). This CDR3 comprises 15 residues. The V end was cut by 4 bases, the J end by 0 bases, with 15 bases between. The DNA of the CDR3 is TGTGCCTGGACTGCTGCGAGGCCGGCTAACTATGGCTACACCTTC. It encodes CAWTAARPANYGYTF.

CDR3 in amino acids: CASSAQETIPYEQYF. CDR3 in DNA: TGTGCCAGCAGTGCCCAGGAGACAATTCCCTACGAGCAGTACTTC. The gene calls are TRBV6-1 and TRBJ2-7, with D hard to call. The CDR3 totals 15 residues. Germline values: CDR1 MNHNS, CDR2 SASEGT. V lost 4 bases and J lost 2, with 15 bases in between.

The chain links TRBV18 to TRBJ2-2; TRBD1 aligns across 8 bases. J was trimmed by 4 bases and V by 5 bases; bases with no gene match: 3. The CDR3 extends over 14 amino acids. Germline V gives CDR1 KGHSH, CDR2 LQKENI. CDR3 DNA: TGTGCCAGCTCAGGGGACAGGAGCACCGGGGAGCTGTTTTTT. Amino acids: CASSGDRSTGELFF.

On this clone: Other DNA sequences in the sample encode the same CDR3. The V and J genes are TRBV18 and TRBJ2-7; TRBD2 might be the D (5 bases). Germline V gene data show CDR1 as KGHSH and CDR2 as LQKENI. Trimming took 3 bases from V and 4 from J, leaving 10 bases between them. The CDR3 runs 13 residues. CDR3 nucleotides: TGTGCCAGCTCACCCTCAACGGGGTACGAGCAGTACTTC. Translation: CASSPSTGYEQYF.

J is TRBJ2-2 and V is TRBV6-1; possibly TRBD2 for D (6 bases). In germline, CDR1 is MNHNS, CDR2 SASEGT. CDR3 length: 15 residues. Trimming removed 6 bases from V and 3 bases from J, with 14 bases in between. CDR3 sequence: CASRVGGIDTGELFF. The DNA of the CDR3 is TGTGCCAGCAGAGTGGGGGGTATAGACACCGGGGAGCTGTTTTTT.

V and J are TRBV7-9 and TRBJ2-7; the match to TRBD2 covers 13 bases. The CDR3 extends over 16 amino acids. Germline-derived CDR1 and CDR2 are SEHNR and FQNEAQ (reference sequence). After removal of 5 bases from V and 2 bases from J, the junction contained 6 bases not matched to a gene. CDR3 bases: TGTGCCAGCAGCCAGGGACTAGCGGGAAGTACCTACGAGCAGTACTTC. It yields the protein CASSQGLAGSTYEQYF. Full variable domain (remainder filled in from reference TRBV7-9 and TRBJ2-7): DTGVSQNPRHKITKRGQNVTFRCDPISEHNRLYWYRQTLGQGPEFLTYFQNEAQLEKSRLLSDRFSAERPKGSFSTLEIQRTEQGDSAMYLCASSQGLAGSTYEQYFGPGTRLTVT.

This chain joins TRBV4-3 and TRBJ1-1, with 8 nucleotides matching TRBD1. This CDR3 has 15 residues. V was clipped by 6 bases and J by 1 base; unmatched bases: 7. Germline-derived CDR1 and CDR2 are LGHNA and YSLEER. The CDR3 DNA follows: TGCGCCAGCAGTCAGGACAGGGACAAGAACACTGAAGCTTTCTTT. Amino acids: CASSQDRDKNTEAFF.